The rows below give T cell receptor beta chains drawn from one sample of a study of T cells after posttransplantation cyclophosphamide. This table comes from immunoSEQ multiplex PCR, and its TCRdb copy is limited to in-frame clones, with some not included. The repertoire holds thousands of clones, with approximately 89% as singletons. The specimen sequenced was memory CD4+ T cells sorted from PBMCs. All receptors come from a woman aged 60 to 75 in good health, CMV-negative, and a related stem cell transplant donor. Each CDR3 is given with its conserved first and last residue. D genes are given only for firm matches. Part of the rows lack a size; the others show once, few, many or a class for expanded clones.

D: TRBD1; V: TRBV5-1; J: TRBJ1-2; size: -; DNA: TGCGCCAGCAGCTATGGACAGGGTGGCTATGGCTACACCTTC; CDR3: CASSYGQGGYGYTF
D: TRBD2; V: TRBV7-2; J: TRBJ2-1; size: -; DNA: TGTGCCAGCAGCTTAGCCGGGACTAGCGGGAGCTTTCATGAGCAGTTCTTC; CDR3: CASSLAGTSGSFHEQFF
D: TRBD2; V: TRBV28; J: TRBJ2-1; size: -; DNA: TGTGCCAGCAGGCCAACTAGCGGGAGCCGGTACAATGAGCAGTTCTTC; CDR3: CASRPTSGSRYNEQFF
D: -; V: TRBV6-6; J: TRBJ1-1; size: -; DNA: TGTGCCAGCAGTTACGAGTACAGGATCACTGAAGCTTTCTTT; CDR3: CASSYEYRITEAFF
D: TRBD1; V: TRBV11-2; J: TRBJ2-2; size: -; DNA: TGTGCCAGCAGCTTGGGTCAGGGGGCGATCGGGGAGCTGTTTTTT; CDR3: CASSLGQGAIGELFF
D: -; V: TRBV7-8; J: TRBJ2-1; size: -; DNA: TGTGCCAGCAGCCCGCTAGGTGGCAATGAGCAGTTCTTC; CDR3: CASSPLGGNEQFF
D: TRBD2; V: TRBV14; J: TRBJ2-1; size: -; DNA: TGTGCCAGCAGCCAAGATCGTCGCACTAGCGGGAACAATGAGCAGTTCTTC; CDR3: CASSQDRRTSGNNEQFF
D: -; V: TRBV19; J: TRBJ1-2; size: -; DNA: TGTGCCAGTAGTGGGGAGGCGGGCGGTGACTATGGCTACACCTTC; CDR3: CASSGEAGGDYGYTF
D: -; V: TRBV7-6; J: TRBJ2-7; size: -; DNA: TGTGCCAGCAGCGAGAGCCACGAGCAGTACTTC; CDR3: CASSESHEQYF
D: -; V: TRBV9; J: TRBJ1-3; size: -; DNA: TGTGCCAGCAGCGTAGAACCCTTAGTCCCCTCTGGAAACACCATATATTTT; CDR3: CASSVEPLVPSGNTIYF
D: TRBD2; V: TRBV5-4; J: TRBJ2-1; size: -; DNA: TGTGCCAGCAGCTTGGATAGCGGGGGTGTCAATGAGCAGTTCTTC; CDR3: CASSLDSGGVNEQFF
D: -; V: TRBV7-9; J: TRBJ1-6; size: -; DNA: TGTGCCAGCAGCTTAGGGGCTCTAAATTCACCCCTCCACTTT; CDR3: CASSLGALNSPLHF
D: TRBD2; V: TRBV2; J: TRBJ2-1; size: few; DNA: TGTGCCAGCAGTAGCGGGAGCCTCAATGAGCAGTTCTTC; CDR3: CASSSGSLNEQFF
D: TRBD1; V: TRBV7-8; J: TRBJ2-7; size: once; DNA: TGTGCCAGCAGCTTACGGGACAGGGGGCCAGCTAGCGGGAGCTGGGGCGAGCAGTACTTC; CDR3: CASSLRDRGPASGSWGEQYF
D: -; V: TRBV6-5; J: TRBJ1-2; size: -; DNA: TGTGCCAGCTCCGACAGGCACTATGGCTACACCTTC; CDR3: CASSDRHYGYTF
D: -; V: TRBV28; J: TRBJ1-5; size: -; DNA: TGTGCCAGCAGTTTCCAGGGCGCGCGGCATCAGCCCCAGCATTTT; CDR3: CASSFQGARHQPQHF